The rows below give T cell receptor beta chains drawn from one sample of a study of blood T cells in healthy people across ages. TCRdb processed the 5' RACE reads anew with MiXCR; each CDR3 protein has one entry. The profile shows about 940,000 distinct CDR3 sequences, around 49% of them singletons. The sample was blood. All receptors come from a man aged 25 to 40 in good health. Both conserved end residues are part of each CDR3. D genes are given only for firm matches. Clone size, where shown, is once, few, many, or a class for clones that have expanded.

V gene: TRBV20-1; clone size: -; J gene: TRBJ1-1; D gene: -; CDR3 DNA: TGCAGTGCTAGAGGGGGGTTTGCGGCAAGCTGGTACGGCACTGAAGCTTTCTTT; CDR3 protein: CSARGGFAASWYGTEAFF
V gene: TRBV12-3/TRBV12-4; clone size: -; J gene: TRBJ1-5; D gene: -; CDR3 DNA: TGTGCCAGCAGTGGGGGAGAAAATCAGCCCCAGCATTTT; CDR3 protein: CASSGGENQPQHF
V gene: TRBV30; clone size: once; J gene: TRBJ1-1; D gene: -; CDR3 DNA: TGTGCCTGGATGCTCCGAGGGATCCCTAACACTGAAGCTTTCTTT; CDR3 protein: CAWMLRGIPNTEAFF
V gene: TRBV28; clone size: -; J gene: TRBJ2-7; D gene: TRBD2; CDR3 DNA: TGTGCCAGCAGTTTTGGCGGGGGAAACTACGAGCAGTACTTC; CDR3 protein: CASSFGGGNYEQYF
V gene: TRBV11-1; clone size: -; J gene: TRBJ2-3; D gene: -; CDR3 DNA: TGTGCCAGCAGCTTAGTGGCAGGGTCAACCACAGATACGCAGTATTTT; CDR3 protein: CASSLVAGSTTDTQYF
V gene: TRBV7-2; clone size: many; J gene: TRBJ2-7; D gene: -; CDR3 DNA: TGTGCCAGCAGCTTAGATCCTCGGCCGGTCGAGCAGTACTTC; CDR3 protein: CASSLDPRPVEQYF
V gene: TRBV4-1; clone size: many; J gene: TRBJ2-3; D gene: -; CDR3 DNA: TGCGCCAGCAGCCCAGCCGCAGGGACAGATACGCAGTATTTT; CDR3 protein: CASSPAAGTDTQYF
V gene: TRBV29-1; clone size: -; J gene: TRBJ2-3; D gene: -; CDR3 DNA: TGCAGCGTTGAAGGGGTCGGGGCAGGTAGCACAGATACGCAGTATTTT; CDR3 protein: CSVEGVGAGSTDTQYF
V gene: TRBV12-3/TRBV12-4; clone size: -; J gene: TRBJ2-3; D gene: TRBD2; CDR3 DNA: TGTGCCAGCATAACTAGCGGGGTGGTAGCAGATACGCAGTATTTT; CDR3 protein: CASITSGVVADTQYF
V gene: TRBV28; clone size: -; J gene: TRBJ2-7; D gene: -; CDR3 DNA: TGTGCCTGCAGTTCCCCCACCCAGACCAGAGAGTCCTACGAGCAGTACTTC; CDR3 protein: CACSSPTQTRESYEQYF
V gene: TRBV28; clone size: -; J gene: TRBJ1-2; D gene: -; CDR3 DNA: TGTGCCAGCAGCACCCAGAGGCCTCGGTTGGATGGCTACACCTTC; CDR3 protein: CASSTQRPRLDGYTF
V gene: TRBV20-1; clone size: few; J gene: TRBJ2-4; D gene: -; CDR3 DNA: TGCAGTGCTAGTAAGCGATATTCCAAAAACATTCAGTACTTC; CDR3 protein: CSASKRYSKNIQYF
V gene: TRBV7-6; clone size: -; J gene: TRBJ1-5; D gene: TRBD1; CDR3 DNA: TGTGCCAGCAGCCCCCTGGCAGGGGGCTGGCAGCCCCAGCATTTT; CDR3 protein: CASSPLAGGWQPQHF
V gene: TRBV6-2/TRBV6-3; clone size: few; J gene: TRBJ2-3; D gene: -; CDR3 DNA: TGTGCCAGCAGTTACTCGTCGCGGAGTGGAGCAGATACGCAGTATTTT; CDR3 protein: CASSYSSRSGADTQYF
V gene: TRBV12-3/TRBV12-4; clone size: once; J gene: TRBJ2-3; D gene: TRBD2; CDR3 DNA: TGTGCCAGCAGTCAGACTAGCGGGGGCCACAGCACAGATACGCAGTATTTT; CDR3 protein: CASSQTSGGHSTDTQYF
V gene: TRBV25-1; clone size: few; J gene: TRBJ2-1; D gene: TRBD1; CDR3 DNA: TGTGCCAGCAGTGAATTCAGTAGGGGGCTACAGAGTCGGGACAATGAGCAGTTCTTC; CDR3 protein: CASSEFSRGLQSRDNEQFF
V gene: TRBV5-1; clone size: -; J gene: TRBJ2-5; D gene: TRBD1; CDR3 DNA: TGCGCCAGCAGCCAAGGACAGGGACGGCAAGAGACCCAGTACTTC; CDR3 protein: CASSQGQGRQETQYF
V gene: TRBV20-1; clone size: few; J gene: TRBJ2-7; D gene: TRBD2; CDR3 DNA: TGCAGTGCTTGGGACGTAGCGGGGGGTCCCTACGAGCAGTACTTC; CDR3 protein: CSAWDVAGGPYEQYF
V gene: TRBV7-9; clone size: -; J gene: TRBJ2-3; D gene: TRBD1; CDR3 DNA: TGTGCCAGCAGCTTCCCGGGGACAGGGGCAACGCAGTATTTT; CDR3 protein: CASSFPGTGATQYF
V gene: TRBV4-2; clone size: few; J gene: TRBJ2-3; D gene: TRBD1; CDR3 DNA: TGTGCCAGCAGCCAGGACAGGGGAGGTAGCACAGATACGCAGTATTTT; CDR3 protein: CASSQDRGGSTDTQYF
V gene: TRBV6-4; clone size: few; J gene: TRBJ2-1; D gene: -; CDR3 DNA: TGTGCCAGCAGCCCTGGGGGCACACTGTTTAACAATGAGCAGTTCTTC; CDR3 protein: CASSPGGTLFNNEQFF
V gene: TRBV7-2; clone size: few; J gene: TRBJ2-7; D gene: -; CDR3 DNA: TGTGCCAGCAGCAGAAGAGCGGACCCCAGCTCCTACGAGCAGTACTTC; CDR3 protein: CASSRRADPSSYEQYF
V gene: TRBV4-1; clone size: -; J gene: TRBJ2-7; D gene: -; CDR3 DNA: TGCGCCAGCAGCCAAGGTGCGGATTTAACAACCTACGAGCAGTACTTC; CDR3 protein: CASSQGADLTTYEQYF
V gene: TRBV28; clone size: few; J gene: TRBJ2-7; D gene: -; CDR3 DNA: TGTGCCAGCAGTTCCCAGGGTCGCCGTGGCGAGCAGTACTTC; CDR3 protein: CASSSQGRRGEQYF
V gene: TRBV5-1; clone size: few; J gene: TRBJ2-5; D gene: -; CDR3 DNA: TGCGCCAGCAGCTTGGAGGGCAGGGCGAGACGCGAGACCCAGTACTTC; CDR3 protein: CASSLEGRARRETQYF
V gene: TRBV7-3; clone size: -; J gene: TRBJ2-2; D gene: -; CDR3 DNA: TGTGCCAGCAGCCCACGTGCGGGAAACACCGGGGAGCTGTTTTTT; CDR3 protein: CASSPRAGNTGELFF
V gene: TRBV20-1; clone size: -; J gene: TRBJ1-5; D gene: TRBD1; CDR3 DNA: TGCAGTGCTAGAGAGCTACAGGGGAAGGGCAATCAGCCCCAGCATTTT; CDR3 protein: CSARELQGKGNQPQHF
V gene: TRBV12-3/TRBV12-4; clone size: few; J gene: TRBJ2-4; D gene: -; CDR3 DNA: TGTGCCAGCAGTTTAAACGAGGGAATGGAAAACATTCAGTACTTC; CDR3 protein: CASSLNEGMENIQYF
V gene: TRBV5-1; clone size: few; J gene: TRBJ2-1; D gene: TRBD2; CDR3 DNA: TGCGCCAGCAGCGCTAGCGGGGGGTCGTACAATGAGCAGTTCTTC; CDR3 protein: CASSASGGSYNEQFF
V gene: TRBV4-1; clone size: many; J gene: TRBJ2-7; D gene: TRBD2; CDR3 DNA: TGCGCCAGCAGCCAGGAGACACTAGCGGGGGATTACGAGCAGTACTTC; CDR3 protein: CASSQETLAGDYEQYF
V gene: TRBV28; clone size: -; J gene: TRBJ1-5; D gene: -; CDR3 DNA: TGTGCCAGCAGTATCCGGGACATCTTTTATAGCAATCAGCCCCAGCATTTT; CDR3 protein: CASSIRDIFYSNQPQHF
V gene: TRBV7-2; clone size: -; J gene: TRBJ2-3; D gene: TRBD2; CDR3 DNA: TGTGCCAGCAGCTTAGCGCAACTAGCGGGGGGTAGCACAGATACGCAGTATTTT; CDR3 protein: CASSLAQLAGGSTDTQYF
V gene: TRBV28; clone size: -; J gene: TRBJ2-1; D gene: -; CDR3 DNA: TGTGCCAGCATTCCGATTACCGGGCGGACACTGTACAATGAGCGGTTCTTC; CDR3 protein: CASIPITGRTLYNERFF
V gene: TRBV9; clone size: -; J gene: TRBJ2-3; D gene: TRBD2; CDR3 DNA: TGTACCAGCAGCGTCTCCGGGACTAGCTTCCCAGATACGCAGTATTTT; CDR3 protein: CTSSVSGTSFPDTQYF
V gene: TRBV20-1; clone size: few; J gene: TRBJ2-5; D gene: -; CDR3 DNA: TGCAGTGCTAGAGGGTCAGGGAAGGAAGAGACCCAGTACTTC; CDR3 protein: CSARGSGKEETQYF
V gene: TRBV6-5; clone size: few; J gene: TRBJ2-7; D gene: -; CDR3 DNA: TGTGCCAGCAGTTCGACGGTCCCCTACGAGCAGTACTTC; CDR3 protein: CASSSTVPYEQYF
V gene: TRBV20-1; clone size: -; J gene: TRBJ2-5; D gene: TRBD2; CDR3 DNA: TGCAGTGCTAGAGCCCAACTAGCGTGGGAGACCCAGTACTTC; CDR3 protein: CSARAQLAWETQYF
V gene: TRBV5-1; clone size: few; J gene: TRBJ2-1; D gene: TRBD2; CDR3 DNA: TGCGCCAGCAGCTCGACTAGCGGGGGTAATGAGCAGTTCTTC; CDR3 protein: CASSSTSGGNEQFF
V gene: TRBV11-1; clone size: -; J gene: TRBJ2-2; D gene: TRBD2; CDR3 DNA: TGTGCCAGCGGCGGGGGGGCCGTCGGGGAGCTGTTTTTT; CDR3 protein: CASGGGAVGELFF
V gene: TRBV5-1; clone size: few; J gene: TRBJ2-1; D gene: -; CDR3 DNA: TGCGCCAGCAGCTTATCTAGGCCCGGGGATGAGCAGTTCTTC; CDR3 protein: CASSLSRPGDEQFF
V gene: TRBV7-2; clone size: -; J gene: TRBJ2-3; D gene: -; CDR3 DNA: TGTGCCAGCAGCTACATAGGGTCAACAGATACGCAGTATTTT; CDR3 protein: CASSYIGSTDTQYF
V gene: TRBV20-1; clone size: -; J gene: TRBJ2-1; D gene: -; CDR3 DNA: TGCAGCGGCAAGCGGACGTCAGATAGAAGCCACGAGCAGTTCTTC; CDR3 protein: CSGKRTSDRSHEQFF
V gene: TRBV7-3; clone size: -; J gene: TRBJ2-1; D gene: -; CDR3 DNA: TGTGCCAGCAGCGTTAACAATAGGGTCAATGAGCAGTTCTTC; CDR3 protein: CASSVNNRVNEQFF
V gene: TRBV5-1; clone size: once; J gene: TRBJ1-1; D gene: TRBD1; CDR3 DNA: TGCGCCAGCAGCGCCTGGACCGGGACAGGACTTATGAACACTGAAGCTTTCTTT; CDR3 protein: CASSAWTGTGLMNTEAFF
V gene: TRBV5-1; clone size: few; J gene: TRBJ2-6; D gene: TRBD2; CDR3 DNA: TGCGCCAGCAAGATTACTAGCGGGGGGACTAGCTCTGGGGCCAACGTCCTGACTTTC; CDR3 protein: CASKITSGGTSSGANVLTF
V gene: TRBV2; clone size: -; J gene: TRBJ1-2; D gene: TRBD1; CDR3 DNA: TGTGCCAGCATCGGTTACGCAACAGGGGGTGCCGGCTACACCTTC; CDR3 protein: CASIGYATGGAGYTF
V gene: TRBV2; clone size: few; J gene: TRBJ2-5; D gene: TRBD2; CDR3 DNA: TGTGCCAGCAGTGCGGAGCGGGAGTCAGAGACCCAGTACTTC; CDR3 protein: CASSAERESETQYF
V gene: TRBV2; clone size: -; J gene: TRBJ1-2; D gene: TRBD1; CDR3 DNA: TGTGCCAGCAGTGAATTTGACAGGGGATCCGACTACACCTTC; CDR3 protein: CASSEFDRGSDYTF
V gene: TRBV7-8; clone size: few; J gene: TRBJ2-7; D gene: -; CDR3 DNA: TGTGCCAGCAGCTTAGGGGCAGGATCTAGCTCCTACGAGCAGTACTTC; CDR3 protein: CASSLGAGSSSYEQYF
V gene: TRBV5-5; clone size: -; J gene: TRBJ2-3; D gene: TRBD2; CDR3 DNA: TGTGCCAGCAGCTTCTACTCGGGGGGGCTAACAGATACGCAGTATTTT; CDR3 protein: CASSFYSGGLTDTQYF
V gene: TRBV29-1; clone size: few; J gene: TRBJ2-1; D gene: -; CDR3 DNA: TGCAGCGTTGAAGCCACTTGGACAGATGAGCAGTTCTTC; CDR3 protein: CSVEATWTDEQFF
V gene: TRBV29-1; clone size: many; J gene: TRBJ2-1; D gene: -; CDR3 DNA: TGCAGCGTCCGGAGCTCCTACAATGAGCAGTTCTTC; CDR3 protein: CSVRSSYNEQFF
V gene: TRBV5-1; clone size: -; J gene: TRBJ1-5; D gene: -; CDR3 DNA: TGCGCCAGCAGCTGCCCCGCAAACCAGGGTGGCGGCAATCAGCCCCAGCATTTT; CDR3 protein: CASSCPANQGGGNQPQHF
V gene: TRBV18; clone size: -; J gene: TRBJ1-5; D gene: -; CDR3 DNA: TGTGCCAGCTCACCATCGACTCTGCGAAATCAGCCCCAGCATTTT; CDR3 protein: CASSPSTLRNQPQHF
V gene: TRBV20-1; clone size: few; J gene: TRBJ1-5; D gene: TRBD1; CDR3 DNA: TGCAGTGCTAGAGATGGGAGACAGGGGGCTAATCAGCCCCAGCATTTT; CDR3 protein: CSARDGRQGANQPQHF